This TCR beta chain was profiled in a study of blood T cell repertoires in COVID-19. At the level of the study: Some COVID-19 samples were acute and others convalescent; all came from the United States, Italy and Spain. T cells, B-cell-depleted T cells, or PBMCs provided the cDNA or gDNA that served as material.

Original methodology: Amplified reference gene primers provided the basis for estimating nucleated cell counts. Clones were sequenced by immunoSEQ multiplex PCR, and TCRdb holds only the in-frame ones, with some missing. The V and J calls and clone size are taken from that table; D and trimming were inferred from the DNA. The sample has roughly 20,000 clones, roughly 87% seen once; the top ten hold 8% to 10%. V lost 0 bases, J lost 9 bases, and 15 bases lay in between. Looked up from germline, CDR1 is MNHNS and CDR2 is SASEGT. The CDR3 sequence is 15 residues long. The sequenced sample was peripheral blood. The TCR was taken from a human donor in a cohort sampled during active COVID-19. The donor label of this sample is uncertain. V usage is TRBV6-1 and J usage is TRBJ2-1, with D tentatively TRBD1 (6 bases). This CDR3 reads CASSEAWAEQGEQFF. The CDR3, as DNA: TGTGCCAGCAGTGAAGCGTGGGCCGAACAGGGTGAGCAGTTCTTC.